The rows below give T cell receptor beta chains drawn from one sample of a study of T-cell memory formation after mild COVID-19. Using its own MiXCR run on the 5' RACE reads, TCRdb lists one record per CDR3 protein. The data hold hundreds of thousands of distinct CDR3 sequences, with less than 25% observed a single time. The source material was PBMCs or a T cell subset sorted from them (not recorded which). These receptors were taken from a man younger than 35 who had mild COVID-19 (a few samples of this study predate the infection). Cell type and time point are not known. The CDR3 runs from the conserved cysteine through the conserved F or W. Each record gives: V gene, clone size, J gene, D gene, CDR3 protein, CDR3 DNA. D genes are given only for firm matches. Some rows have no size entry. The others give once, few or many, or a class for an expanded clone.

V gene: TRBV29-1; clone size: NA; J gene: TRBJ2-5; D gene: NA; CDR3 protein: CSVDGWGAQETQYF; CDR3 DNA: TGCAGCGTTGATGGGTGGGGGGCCCAAGAGACCCAGTACTTC
V gene: TRBV7-3; clone size: NA; J gene: TRBJ2-6; D gene: NA; CDR3 protein: CASSLLSPSGANVLTF; CDR3 DNA: TGTGCCAGCAGCTTACTGAGCCCCTCTGGGGCCAACGTCCTGACTTTC
V gene: TRBV7-9; clone size: many; J gene: TRBJ2-5; D gene: NA; CDR3 protein: CASSYWALQETQYF; CDR3 DNA: TGTGCCAGCAGCTACTGGGCTTTACAAGAGACCCAGTACTTC
V gene: TRBV4-1; clone size: NA; J gene: TRBJ2-7; D gene: NA; CDR3 protein: CASGSPVGGRDEQYF; CDR3 DNA: TGCGCCAGCGGATCACCTGTGGGGGGCCGCGACGAGCAGTACTTC
V gene: TRBV5-4; clone size: NA; J gene: TRBJ2-2; D gene: NA; CDR3 protein: CASSLEVAAGELFF; CDR3 DNA: TGTGCCAGCAGCTTGGAGGTGGCAGCCGGGGAGCTGTTTTTT
V gene: TRBV13; clone size: NA; J gene: TRBJ2-2; D gene: NA; CDR3 protein: CASSLKQGDTGELFF; CDR3 DNA: TGTGCCAGCAGCTTAAAACAGGGTGACACCGGGGAGCTGTTTTTT
V gene: TRBV7-8; clone size: NA; J gene: TRBJ1-1; D gene: NA; CDR3 protein: CASSLSGGLNTEAFF; CDR3 DNA: TGTGCCAGCAGCTTATCGGGGGGATTGAACACTGAAGCTTTCTTT
V gene: TRBV27; clone size: NA; J gene: TRBJ2-7; D gene: NA; CDR3 protein: CASSWGRGGYEQYF; CDR3 DNA: TGTGCCAGCAGTTGGGGCAGGGGGGGATACGAGCAGTACTTC
V gene: TRBV12-3/TRBV12-4; clone size: few; J gene: TRBJ1-5; D gene: NA; CDR3 protein: CASSLSSQPQHF; CDR3 DNA: TGTGCCAGCAGTTTGTCCAGTCAGCCCCAGCATTTT
V gene: TRBV5-1; clone size: few; J gene: TRBJ2-3; D gene: NA; CDR3 protein: CASSLEQGGAQYF; CDR3 DNA: TGCGCCAGCAGCTTGGAGCAGGGCGGAGCGCAGTATTTT
V gene: TRBV25-1; clone size: few; J gene: TRBJ2-2; D gene: NA; CDR3 protein: CASGDTGGAGELFF; CDR3 DNA: TGTGCCAGCGGGGATACCGGGGGAGCCGGGGAGCTGTTTTTT
V gene: TRBV5-1; clone size: NA; J gene: TRBJ2-1; D gene: TRBD1; CDR3 protein: CASSPVTGATYNEQFF; CDR3 DNA: TGCGCCAGCAGCCCGGTAACAGGGGCGACGTACAATGAGCAGTTCTTC
V gene: TRBV29-1; clone size: few; J gene: TRBJ2-2; D gene: NA; CDR3 protein: CSVAGRTGTGELFF; CDR3 DNA: TGCAGCGTTGCAGGCAGAACGGGCACCGGGGAGCTGTTTTTT
V gene: TRBV9; clone size: few; J gene: TRBJ2-4; D gene: TRBD2; CDR3 protein: CASSPRGVAGASIQYF; CDR3 DNA: TGTGCCAGCAGCCCCCGTGGTGTAGCGGGGGCGTCCATTCAGTACTTC
V gene: TRBV7-2; clone size: NA; J gene: TRBJ2-4; D gene: TRBD1; CDR3 protein: CASSRTGERAKNIQYF; CDR3 DNA: TGTGCCAGCAGCCGTACAGGGGAACGAGCCAAAAACATTCAGTACTTC
V gene: TRBV5-1; clone size: NA; J gene: TRBJ1-1; D gene: NA; CDR3 protein: CASSSQPVNTEAFF; CDR3 DNA: TGCGCCAGCAGCTCCCAGCCCGTGAACACTGAAGCTTTCTTT
V gene: TRBV30; clone size: NA; J gene: TRBJ1-1; D gene: NA; CDR3 protein: CAWSPGVAEAFF; CDR3 DNA: TGTGCCTGGAGTCCCGGGGTGGCTGAAGCTTTCTTT
V gene: TRBV20-1; clone size: NA; J gene: TRBJ2-3; D gene: TRBD2; CDR3 protein: CSARTSGGPGSTDTQYF; CDR3 DNA: TGCAGTGCACGGACTAGCGGGGGGCCGGGAAGCACAGATACGCAGTATTTT
V gene: TRBV6-2/TRBV6-3; clone size: NA; J gene: TRBJ1-1; D gene: NA; CDR3 protein: CASSTTVEAFF; CDR3 DNA: TGTGCCAGCAGTACGACAGTTGAAGCTTTCTTT
V gene: TRBV5-1; clone size: NA; J gene: TRBJ2-2; D gene: NA; CDR3 protein: CASSLAPDGELFF; CDR3 DNA: TGCGCCAGCAGCTTGGCGCCAGACGGGGAGCTGTTTTTT
V gene: TRBV5-6; clone size: few; J gene: TRBJ1-6; D gene: NA; CDR3 protein: CASSPDSHSPLHF; CDR3 DNA: TGTGCCAGCAGCCCTGACTCACATTCACCCCTCCACTTT
V gene: TRBV12-3/TRBV12-4; clone size: few; J gene: TRBJ1-2; D gene: NA; CDR3 protein: CASSFQGQYGYTF; CDR3 DNA: TGTGCCAGCAGTTTTCAGGGTCAATATGGCTACACCTTC
V gene: TRBV18; clone size: NA; J gene: TRBJ2-5; D gene: NA; CDR3 protein: CASSPPTTQETQYF; CDR3 DNA: TGTGCCAGCTCACCACCGACTACTCAAGAGACCCAGTACTTC
V gene: TRBV29-1; clone size: few; J gene: TRBJ2-2; D gene: NA; CDR3 protein: CSGLRNTGELFF; CDR3 DNA: TGCAGCGGGCTCCGGAACACCGGGGAGCTGTTTTTT
V gene: TRBV15; clone size: few; J gene: TRBJ2-3; D gene: NA; CDR3 protein: CATSRDPGTLKDTQYF; CDR3 DNA: TGTGCCACCAGCAGAGACCCGGGGACGTTGAAAGATACGCAGTATTTT
V gene: TRBV29-1; clone size: NA; J gene: TRBJ2-2; D gene: NA; CDR3 protein: CSVEGAASNTGELFF; CDR3 DNA: TGCAGCGTTGAAGGCGCAGCGTCGAACACCGGGGAGCTGTTTTTT
V gene: TRBV7-2; clone size: few; J gene: TRBJ2-5; D gene: NA; CDR3 protein: CASSFGQTQYF; CDR3 DNA: TGTGCCAGCAGCTTCGGGCAGACCCAGTACTTC
V gene: TRBV5-5; clone size: few; J gene: TRBJ1-2; D gene: NA; CDR3 protein: CASSLMRTDYGYTF; CDR3 DNA: TGTGCCAGCAGCTTGATGAGGACCGACTATGGCTACACCTTC
V gene: TRBV20-1; clone size: few; J gene: TRBJ2-5; D gene: TRBD1; CDR3 protein: CSARSWGQGVPQYF; CDR3 DNA: TGCAGTGCTAGATCCTGGGGACAGGGCGTCCCCCAGTACTTC
V gene: TRBV28; clone size: few; J gene: TRBJ2-3; D gene: TRBD2; CDR3 protein: CASSSLAGGDTDTQYF; CDR3 DNA: TGTGCCAGCAGTTCCCTAGCGGGGGGAGACACAGATACGCAGTATTTT
V gene: TRBV12-5; clone size: NA; J gene: TRBJ2-2; D gene: NA; CDR3 protein: CASGLRGTGELFF; CDR3 DNA: TGTGCTAGTGGTTTGAGGGGTACCGGGGAGCTGTTTTTT
V gene: TRBV6-5; clone size: few; J gene: TRBJ1-6; D gene: NA; CDR3 protein: CASRDDRSPLHF; CDR3 DNA: TGTGCCAGCAGGGACGACAGGTCCCCCCTCCACTTT
V gene: TRBV29-1; clone size: NA; J gene: TRBJ1-5; D gene: TRBD1; CDR3 protein: CSAEQGARNQPQHF; CDR3 DNA: TGCAGCGCCGAACAGGGGGCGAGGAATCAGCCCCAGCATTTT
V gene: TRBV15; clone size: NA; J gene: TRBJ1-5; D gene: NA; CDR3 protein: CATSSTLFQPQHF; CDR3 DNA: TGTGCCACCAGCAGCACCCTTTTCCAGCCCCAGCATTTT
V gene: TRBV6-6; clone size: once; J gene: TRBJ2-5; D gene: NA; CDR3 protein: CASSSLLEGEETQYF; CDR3 DNA: TGTGCCAGCAGCTCCCTTCTGGAGGGGGAGGAGACCCAGTACTTC
V gene: TRBV12-3/TRBV12-4; clone size: NA; J gene: TRBJ2-4; D gene: NA; CDR3 protein: CASRFAGGDKNIQYF; CDR3 DNA: TGTGCCTCTCGTTTCGCAGGGGGGGACAAAAACATTCAGTACTTC
V gene: TRBV7-2; clone size: NA; J gene: TRBJ2-4; D gene: TRBD2; CDR3 protein: CASSLGTGTSGGALDKNIQYF; CDR3 DNA: TGTGCCAGCAGCTTGGGGACTGGGACTAGCGGGGGGGCGTTGGACAAAAACATTCAGTACTTC
V gene: TRBV5-1; clone size: few; J gene: TRBJ2-7; D gene: TRBD1; CDR3 protein: CASSRDSQYEQYF; CDR3 DNA: TGCGCCAGCAGCCGGGACAGCCAATACGAGCAGTACTTC
V gene: TRBV18; clone size: NA; J gene: TRBJ2-1; D gene: TRBD2; CDR3 protein: CASSHKRGGRNNEQFF; CDR3 DNA: TGTGCCAGCTCACATAAGCGGGGGGGCCGCAACAATGAGCAGTTCTTC
V gene: TRBV7-9; clone size: NA; J gene: TRBJ1-3; D gene: NA; CDR3 protein: CASSFGTSGNTIYF; CDR3 DNA: TGTGCCAGCAGCTTCGGGACTTCTGGAAACACCATATATTTT